This T cell receptor (beta chain) was captured by sequencing in a study of blood T cells in healthy people across ages. This CDR3 comprises 16 residues. Germline values: CDR1 LGHNA, CDR2 YSLEER. Trimming cost V 0 bases and J 4 bases, with 14 bases left between them. PCR was performed a second time for about 7 to 11 cycles using a sample-barcoded 5' primer and a J-beta primer mix. TCRdb itself ran the 5' RACE reads through MiXCR, one entry per CDR3 protein. The data contain 1,500,000 or so distinct CDR3 sequences, approximately 43% of them singletons. This sequence originates from a young woman in good health. V gene TRBV4-3 combines with J gene TRBJ2-3; D call uncertain. Sequenced material: blood. In DNA form, the CDR3 reads TGCGCCAGCAGCCAAGAACCTGCCATCCCCGCAGATACGCAGTATTTT. It is translated as CASSQEPAIPADTQYF.